The T cell receptor (beta chain) described here comes from a study of T-cell reconstitution after alpha-beta-depleted transplantation in children. This clonotype was counted at least ten times. The V gene lost 5 bases and the J gene lost 5 bases, with 15 bases spanning the gap. Germline V gene lookup returns CDR1 SGHTA and CDR2 FQGNSA. The CDR3 is 15 amino acids. Preparation of the TCRbeta library involved a method that used unique molecular identifiers. TCRdb analysed the PCR reads with MiXCR anew, one entry per CDR3 protein. The sample lists some 590,000 distinct CDR3 sequences, over 9.5% seen once, with roughly 4% in the top ten.

This chain connects TRBV7-2 to TRBJ2-2; D is possibly TRBD1 or TRBD2 (6 bases each). The TCR comes from a human donor who donated a stem cell graft to a child with acute myeloid leukemia. Sequenced here: PBMCs from the stem cell graft donor, sampled from the stem cell graft. CDR3 amino acids: CASSRELGGTGELFF. The CDR3 DNA reads TGTGCCAGCAGCCGGGAGCTAGGGGGGACCGGGGAGCTGTTTTTT.